This T cell receptor beta chain was identified during a study of metastatic and nonmetastatic thyroid tumors. Trimming took 0 bases from V and 4 from J; bases not matched to a gene: 17. The germline CDR1 and CDR2 sequences are MNHEY and SVGEGT. The CDR3 is made up of 20 amino acids. Among the patients, none had received any treatment before thyroid surgery. TCRdb re-clonotyped the PCR reads through MiXCR. The sample has tens of thousands of clones, approximately 24% seen once. The chain uses TRBV6-2 or TRBV6-3 and TRBJ1-1; 10 nucleotides align to TRBD1. Sequencing was carried out using tumor tissue. This clonotype was obtained from a female donor with papillary thyroid cancer or a benign thyroid nodule (not recorded which). Some clones in this sample may be carry-over from other donors' samples. The CDR3 DNA reads as TGTGCCAGCAGTTACTCTCAAACATGTGACAGGGGGCGAGGTGGCACTGAAGCTTTCTTT. The encoded protein is CASSYSQTCDRGRGGTEAFF.